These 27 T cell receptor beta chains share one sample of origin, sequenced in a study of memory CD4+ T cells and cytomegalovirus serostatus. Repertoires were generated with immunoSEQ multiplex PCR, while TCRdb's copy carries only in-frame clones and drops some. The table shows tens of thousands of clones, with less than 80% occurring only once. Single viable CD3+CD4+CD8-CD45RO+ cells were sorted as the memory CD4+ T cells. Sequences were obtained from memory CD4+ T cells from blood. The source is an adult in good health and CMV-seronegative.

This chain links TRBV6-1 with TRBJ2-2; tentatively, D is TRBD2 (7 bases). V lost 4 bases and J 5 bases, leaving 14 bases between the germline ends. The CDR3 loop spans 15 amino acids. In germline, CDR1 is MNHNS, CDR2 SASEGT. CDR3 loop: CASSGARGLTGELFF. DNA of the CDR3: TGTGCCAGCAGTGGAGCGCGGGGGCTAACCGGGGAGCTGTTTTTT.

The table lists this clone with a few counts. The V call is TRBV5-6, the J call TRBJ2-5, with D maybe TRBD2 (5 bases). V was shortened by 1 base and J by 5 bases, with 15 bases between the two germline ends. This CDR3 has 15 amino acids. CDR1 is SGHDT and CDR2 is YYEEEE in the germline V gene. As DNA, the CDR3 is TGTGCCAGCAGCTTGTCGTTGTACGGGGAGGAGACCCAGTACTTC. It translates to CASSLSLYGEETQYF.

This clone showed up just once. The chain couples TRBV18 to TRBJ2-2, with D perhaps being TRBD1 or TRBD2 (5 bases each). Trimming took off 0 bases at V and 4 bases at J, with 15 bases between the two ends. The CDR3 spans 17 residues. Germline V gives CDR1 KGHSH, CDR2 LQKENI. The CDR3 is CASSPPGVGRRTGELFF. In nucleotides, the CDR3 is TGTGCCAGCTCACCACCGGGGGTCGGCAGACGCACCGGGGAGCTGTTTTTT.

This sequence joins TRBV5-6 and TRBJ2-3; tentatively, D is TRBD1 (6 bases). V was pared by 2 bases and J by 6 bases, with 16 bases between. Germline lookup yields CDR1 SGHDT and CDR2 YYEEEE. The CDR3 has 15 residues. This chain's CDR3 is CASSFAVGAGDTQYF. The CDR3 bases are TGTGCCAGCAGCTTCGCGGTGGGGGCTGGGGATACGCAGTATTTT.

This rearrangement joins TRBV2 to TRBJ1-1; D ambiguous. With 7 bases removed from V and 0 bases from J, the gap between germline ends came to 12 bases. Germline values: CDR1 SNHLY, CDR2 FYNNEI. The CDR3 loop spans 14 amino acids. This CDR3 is CASMRMAMNTEAFF. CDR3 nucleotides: TGTGCCAGCATGCGAATGGCTATGAACACTGAAGCTTTCTTT.

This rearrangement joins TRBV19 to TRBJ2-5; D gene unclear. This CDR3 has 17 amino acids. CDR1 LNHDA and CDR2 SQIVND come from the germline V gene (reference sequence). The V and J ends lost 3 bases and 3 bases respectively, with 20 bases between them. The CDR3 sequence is CASSMIVGNPKKETQYF. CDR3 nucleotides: TGTGCCAGTAGTATGATTGTAGGGAACCCGAAAAAAGAGACCCAGTACTTC.

CDR3 in amino acids: CAWSSGLAGGPETQYF. Here the CDR3 DNA reads TGTGCCTGGAGTTCGGGACTAGCGGGAGGGCCAGAGACCCAGTACTTC. The chain couples TRBV30 to TRBJ2-5; 16 nucleotides agree with TRBD2. Trimming took 2 bases from V and 4 from J; bases not matched to a gene: 4. Germline CDR1 reads GTSNPN; CDR2 reads SVGIG (reference sequence). This CDR3 comprises 16 residues. The entire variable domain, with the rest obtained from reference TRBV30 and TRBJ2-5, is as follows: SQTIHQWPATLVQPVGSPLSLECTVEGTSNPNLYWYRQAAGRGLQLLFYSVGIGQISSEVPQNLSASRPQDRQFILSSKKLLLSDSGFYLCAWSSGLAGGPETQYFGPGTRLLVL.

The CDR3 bases are TGTGCCAGCAGTCCCCGACAGGGGGCGATCGGTCAGCCCCAGCATTTT. The encoded protein is CASSPRQGAIGQPQHF. The chain links TRBV27 to TRBJ1-5, with 10 bases that match TRBD1. Germline V CDR1 and CDR2: MNHEY, SMNVEV (reference sequence). With V trimmed by 5 bases and J by 6 bases, 10 bases remained unmatched. CDR3 length: 16 residues.

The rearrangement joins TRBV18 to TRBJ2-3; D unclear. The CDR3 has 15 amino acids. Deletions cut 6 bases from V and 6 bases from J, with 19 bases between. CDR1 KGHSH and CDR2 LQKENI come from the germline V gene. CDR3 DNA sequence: TGTGCCAGCTCTTGGGATAGACGGCCCCACGATACGCAGTATTTT. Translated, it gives CASSWDRRPHDTQYF.

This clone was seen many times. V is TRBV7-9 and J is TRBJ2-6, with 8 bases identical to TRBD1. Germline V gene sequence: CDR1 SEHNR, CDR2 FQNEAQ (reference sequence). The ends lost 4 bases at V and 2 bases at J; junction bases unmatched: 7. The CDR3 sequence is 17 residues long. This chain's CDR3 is CASSSRTGRPGANVLTF. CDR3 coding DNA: TGTGCCAGCAGCTCCCGGACAGGGAGACCTGGGGCCAACGTCCTGACTTTC.

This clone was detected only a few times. CDR3 DNA sequence: TGCAGCGTGACCGGGACAGGGGCGAACACCGGGGAGCTGTTTTTT. Translating gives CSVTGTGANTGELFF. J is TRBJ2-2 and V is TRBV29-1, with 10 bases matching TRBD1. There are 15 residues in the CDR3. The V gene's germline CDR1 is SQVTM and CDR2 ANQGSEA. The V gene end was trimmed by 6 bases and the J gene end by 0 bases; junction bases not matched to a gene: 4.

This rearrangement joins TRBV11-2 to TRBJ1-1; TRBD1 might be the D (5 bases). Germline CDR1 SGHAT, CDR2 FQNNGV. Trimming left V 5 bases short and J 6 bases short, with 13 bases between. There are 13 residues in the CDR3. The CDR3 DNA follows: TGTGCCAGCAGCATCGGGACCATGGCTGAAGCTTTCTTT. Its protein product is CASSIGTMAEAFF.

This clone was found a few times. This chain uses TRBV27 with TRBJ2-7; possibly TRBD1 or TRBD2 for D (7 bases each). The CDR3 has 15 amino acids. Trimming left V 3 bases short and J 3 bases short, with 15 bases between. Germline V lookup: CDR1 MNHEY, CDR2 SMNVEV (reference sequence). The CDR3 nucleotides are TGTGCCAGCAGTTTTCAGGGGGGGGGTGTCTACGAGCAGTACTTC. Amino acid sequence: CASSFQGGGVYEQYF.

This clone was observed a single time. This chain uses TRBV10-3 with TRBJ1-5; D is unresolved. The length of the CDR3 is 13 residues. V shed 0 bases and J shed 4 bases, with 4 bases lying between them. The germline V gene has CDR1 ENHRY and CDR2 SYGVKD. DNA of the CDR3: TGTGCCATCAGTGAGTCCCAGAATCAGCCCCAGCATTTT. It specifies CAISESQNQPQHF.

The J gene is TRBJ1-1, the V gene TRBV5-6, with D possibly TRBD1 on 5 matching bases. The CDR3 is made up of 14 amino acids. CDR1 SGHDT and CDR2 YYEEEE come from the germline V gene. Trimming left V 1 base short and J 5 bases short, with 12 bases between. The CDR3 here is CASSLNFRGTEAFF. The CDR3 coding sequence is TGTGCCAGCAGCTTGAACTTCCGGGGGACTGAAGCTTTCTTT.

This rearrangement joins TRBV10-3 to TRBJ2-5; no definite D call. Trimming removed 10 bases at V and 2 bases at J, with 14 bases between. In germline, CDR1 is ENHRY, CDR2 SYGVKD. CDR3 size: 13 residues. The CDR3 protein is CATRAGDQETQYF. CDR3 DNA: TGTGCCACCCGGGCCGGAGATCAAGAGACCCAGTACTTC.

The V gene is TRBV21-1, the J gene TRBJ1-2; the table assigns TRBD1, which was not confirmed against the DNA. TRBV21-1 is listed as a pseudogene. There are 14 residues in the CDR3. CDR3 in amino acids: CASRNGTGGSGYTF. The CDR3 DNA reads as TGTGCCAGCAGGAACGGGACAGGGGGCTCTGGCTACACCTTC.

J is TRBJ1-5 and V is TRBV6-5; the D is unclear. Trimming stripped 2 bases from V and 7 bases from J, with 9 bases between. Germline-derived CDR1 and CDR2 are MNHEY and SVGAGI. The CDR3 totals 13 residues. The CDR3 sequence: CASSYNRRQPQHF. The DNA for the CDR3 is TGTGCCAGCAGTTACAACAGAAGGCAGCCCCAGCATTTT.

CDR3 bases: TGTGCCAGCAGTGAATTTGGACAGGGGGCTTTAGCACCCCTCCACTTT. This codes for CASSEFGQGALAPLHF. The V call is TRBV6-1, the J call TRBJ1-6, with TRBD1 matching over 11 bases. The CDR3 extends over 16 amino acids. With V trimmed by 2 bases and J by 11 bases, 8 bases remained unmatched. The germline gives CDR1 MNHNS, CDR2 SASEGT.

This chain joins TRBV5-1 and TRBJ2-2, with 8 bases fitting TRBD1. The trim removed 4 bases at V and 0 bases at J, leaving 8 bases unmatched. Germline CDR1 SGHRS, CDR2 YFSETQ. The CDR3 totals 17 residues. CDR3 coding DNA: TGCGCCAGCAGCCGAGGAGACAGGGGAGCGAACACCGGGGAGCTGTTTTTT. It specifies CASSRGDRGANTGELFF.

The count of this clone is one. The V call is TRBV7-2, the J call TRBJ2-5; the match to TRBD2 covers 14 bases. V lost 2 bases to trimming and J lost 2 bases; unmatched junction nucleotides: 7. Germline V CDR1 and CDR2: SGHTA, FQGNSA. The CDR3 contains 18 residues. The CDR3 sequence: CASSLFQGLAGGQETQYF. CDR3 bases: TGTGCCAGCAGCTTATTCCAAGGACTAGCGGGGGGTCAAGAGACCCAGTACTTC.

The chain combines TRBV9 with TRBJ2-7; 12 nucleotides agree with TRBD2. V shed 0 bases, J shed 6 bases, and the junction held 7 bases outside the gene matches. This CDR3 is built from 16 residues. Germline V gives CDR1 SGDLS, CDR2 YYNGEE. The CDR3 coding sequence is TGTGCCAGCAGCGTAGATGCCCGACTAGCGGGAGCCGAGCAGTACTTC. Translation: CASSVDARLAGAEQYF.

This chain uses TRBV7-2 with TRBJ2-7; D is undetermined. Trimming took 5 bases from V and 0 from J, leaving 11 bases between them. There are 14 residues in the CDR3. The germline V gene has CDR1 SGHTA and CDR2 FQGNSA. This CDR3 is CASSPDSSSYEQYF. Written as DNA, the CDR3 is TGTGCCAGCAGCCCCGACTCCTCCTCCTACGAGCAGTACTTC.

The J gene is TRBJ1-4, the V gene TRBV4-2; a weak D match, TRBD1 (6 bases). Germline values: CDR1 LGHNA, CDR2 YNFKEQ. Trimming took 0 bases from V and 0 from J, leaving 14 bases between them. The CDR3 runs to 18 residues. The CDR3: CASSQDIPGQTTNEKLFF. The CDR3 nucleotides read TGTGCCAGCAGCCAAGATATCCCCGGACAGACAACTAATGAAAAACTGTTTTTT.

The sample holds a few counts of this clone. Here the CDR3 DNA reads TGTGCCAGCAGCTTAGCCCTCGGGACAGCCTACCTCTATGGCTACACCTTC. Residues: CASSLALGTAYLYGYTF. The V and J genes are TRBV11-2 and TRBJ1-2, with 7 positions matching TRBD1. The CDR3 is 17 amino acids. Germline values: CDR1 SGHAT, CDR2 FQNNGV. V lost 1 base to trimming and J lost 4 bases; unmatched junction nucleotides: 12. Supplemented by reference TRBV11-2 and TRBJ1-2, the full variable domain reads EAGVAQSPRYKIIEKRQSVAFWCNPISGHATLYWYQQILGQGPKLLIQFQNNGVVDDSQLPKDRFSAERLKGVDSTLKIQPAKLEDSAVYLCASSLALGTAYLYGYTFGSGTRLTVV.

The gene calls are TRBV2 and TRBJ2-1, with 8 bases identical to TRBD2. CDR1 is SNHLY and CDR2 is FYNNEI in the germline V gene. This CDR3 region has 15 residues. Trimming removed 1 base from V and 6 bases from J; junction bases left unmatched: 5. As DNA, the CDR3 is TGTGCCAGCAGTGAAGTCGGGAGGGCCTCCAATGAGCAGTTCTTC. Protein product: CASSEVGRASNEQFF.

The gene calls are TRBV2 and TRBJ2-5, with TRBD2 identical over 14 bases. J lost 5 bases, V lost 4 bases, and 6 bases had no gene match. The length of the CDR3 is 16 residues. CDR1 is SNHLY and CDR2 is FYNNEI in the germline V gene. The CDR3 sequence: CASSARTSGGPETQYF. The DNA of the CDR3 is TGTGCCAGCAGTGCCCGGACTAGCGGGGGGCCCGAGACCCAGTACTTC.